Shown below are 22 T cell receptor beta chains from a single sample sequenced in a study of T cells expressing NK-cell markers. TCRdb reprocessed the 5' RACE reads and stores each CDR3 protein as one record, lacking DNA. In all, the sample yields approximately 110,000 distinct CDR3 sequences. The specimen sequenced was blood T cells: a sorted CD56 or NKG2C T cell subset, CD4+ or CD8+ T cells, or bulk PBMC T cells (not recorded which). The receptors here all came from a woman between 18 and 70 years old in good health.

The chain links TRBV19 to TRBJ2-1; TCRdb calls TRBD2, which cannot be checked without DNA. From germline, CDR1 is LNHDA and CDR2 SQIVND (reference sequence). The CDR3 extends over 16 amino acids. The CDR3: CASSIGAQRSYNEQFF.

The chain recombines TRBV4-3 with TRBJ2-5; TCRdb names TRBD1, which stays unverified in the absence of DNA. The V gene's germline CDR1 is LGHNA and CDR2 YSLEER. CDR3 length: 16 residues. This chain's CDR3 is CASSQEWTGDQETQYF.

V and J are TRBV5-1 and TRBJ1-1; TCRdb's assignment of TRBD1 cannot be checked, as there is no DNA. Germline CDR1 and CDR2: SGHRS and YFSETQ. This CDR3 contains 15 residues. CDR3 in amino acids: CASSPAGTGDTEAFF.

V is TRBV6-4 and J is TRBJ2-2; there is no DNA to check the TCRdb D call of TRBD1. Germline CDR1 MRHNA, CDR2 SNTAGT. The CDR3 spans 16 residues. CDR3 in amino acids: CASMKEGQGDTGELFF.

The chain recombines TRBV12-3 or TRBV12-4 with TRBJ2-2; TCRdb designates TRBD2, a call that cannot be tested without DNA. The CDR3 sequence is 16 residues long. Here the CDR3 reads CASGVPAGVFTGELFF.

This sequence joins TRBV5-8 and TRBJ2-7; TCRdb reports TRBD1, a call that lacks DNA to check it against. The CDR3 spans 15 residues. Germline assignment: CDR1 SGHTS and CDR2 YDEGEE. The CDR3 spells CASSRLPGASYEQYF.

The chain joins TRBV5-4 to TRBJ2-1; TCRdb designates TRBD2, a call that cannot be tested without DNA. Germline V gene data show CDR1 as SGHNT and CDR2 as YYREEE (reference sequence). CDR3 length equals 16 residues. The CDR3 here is CASSQLGLAGFNEQFF.

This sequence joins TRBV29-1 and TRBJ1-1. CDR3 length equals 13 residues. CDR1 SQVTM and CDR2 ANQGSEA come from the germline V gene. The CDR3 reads CSVGIPANTEAFF.

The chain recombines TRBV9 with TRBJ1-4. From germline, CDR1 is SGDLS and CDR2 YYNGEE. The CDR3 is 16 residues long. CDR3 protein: CASSATEGATNEKLFF. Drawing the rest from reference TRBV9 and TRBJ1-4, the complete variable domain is DSGVTQTPKHLITATGQRVTLRCSPRSGDLSVYWYQQSLDQGLQFLIQYYNGEERAKGNILERFSAQQFPDLHSELNLSSLELGDSALYFCASSATEGATNEKLFFGSGTQLSVL.

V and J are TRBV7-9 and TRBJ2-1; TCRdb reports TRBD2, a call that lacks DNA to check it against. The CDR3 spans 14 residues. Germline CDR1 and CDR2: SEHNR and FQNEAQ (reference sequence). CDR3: CASSLGLVLNEQFF.

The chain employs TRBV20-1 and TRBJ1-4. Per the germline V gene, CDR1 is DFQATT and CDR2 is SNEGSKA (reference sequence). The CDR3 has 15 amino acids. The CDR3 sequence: CSAQGSEPTNEKLFF.

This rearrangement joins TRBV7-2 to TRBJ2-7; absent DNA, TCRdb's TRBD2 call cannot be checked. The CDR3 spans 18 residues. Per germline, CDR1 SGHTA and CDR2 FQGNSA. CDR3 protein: CASSLASPLAGGPYEQYF. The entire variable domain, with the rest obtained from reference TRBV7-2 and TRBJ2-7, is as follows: GAGVSQSPSNKVTEKGKDVELRCDPISGHTALYWYRQSLGQGLEFLIYFQGNSAPDKSGLPSDRFSAERTGGSVSTLTIQRTQQEDSAVYLCASSLASPLAGGPYEQYFGPGTRLTVT.

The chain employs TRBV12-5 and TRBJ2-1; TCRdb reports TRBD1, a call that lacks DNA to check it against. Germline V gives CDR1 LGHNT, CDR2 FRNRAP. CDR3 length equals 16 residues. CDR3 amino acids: CASGLAPSGAYNEQFF. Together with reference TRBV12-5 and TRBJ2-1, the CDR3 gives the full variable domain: DARVTQTPRHKVTEMGQEVTMRCQPILGHNTVFWYRQTMMQGLELLAYFRNRAPLDDSGMPKDRFSAEMPDATLATLKIQPSEPRDSAVYFCASGLAPSGAYNEQFFGPGTRLTVL.

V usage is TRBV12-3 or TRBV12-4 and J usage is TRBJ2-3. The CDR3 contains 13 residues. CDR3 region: CASSRGSTDTQYF.

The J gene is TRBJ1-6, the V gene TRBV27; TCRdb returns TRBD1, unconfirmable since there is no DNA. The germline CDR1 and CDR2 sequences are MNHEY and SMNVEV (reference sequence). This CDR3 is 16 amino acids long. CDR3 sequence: CASTPGAGTGHSPLHF.

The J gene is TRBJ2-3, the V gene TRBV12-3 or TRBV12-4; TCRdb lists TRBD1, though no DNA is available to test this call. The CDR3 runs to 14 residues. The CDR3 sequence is CASRGTVTADTQYF.

The CDR3 sequence is CASSQDERGIGTDTQYF. The chain employs TRBV3-1 and TRBJ2-3; the D call from TCRdb, TRBD2, cannot be confirmed without DNA. The CDR3 extends over 17 amino acids. Germline V lookup: CDR1 LGHDT, CDR2 YNNKEL (reference sequence).

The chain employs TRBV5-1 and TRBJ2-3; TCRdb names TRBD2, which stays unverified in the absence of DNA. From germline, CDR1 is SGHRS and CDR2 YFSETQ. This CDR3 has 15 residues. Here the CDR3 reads CASSLSGSRTDTQYF.

CDR3 loop: CASSFLGAAQPQHF. This chain uses TRBV28 with TRBJ1-5; TCRdb's D gene call, TRBD1, goes unchecked for lack of DNA. CDR3 length: 14 residues. CDR1 and CDR2 (germline): MDHEN, SYDVKM.

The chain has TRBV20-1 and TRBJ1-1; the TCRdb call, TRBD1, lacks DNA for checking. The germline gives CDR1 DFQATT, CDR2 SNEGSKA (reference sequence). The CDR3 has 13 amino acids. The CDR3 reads CSAGTGQPTEAFF.

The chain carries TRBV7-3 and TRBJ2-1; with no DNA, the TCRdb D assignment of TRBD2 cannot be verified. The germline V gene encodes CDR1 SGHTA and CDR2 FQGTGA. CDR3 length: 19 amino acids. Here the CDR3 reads CASSSLPGLAGGKNNEQFF.

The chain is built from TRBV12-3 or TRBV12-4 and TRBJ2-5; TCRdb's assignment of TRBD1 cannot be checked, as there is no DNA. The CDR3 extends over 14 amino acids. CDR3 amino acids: CASSLSGTKETQYF.